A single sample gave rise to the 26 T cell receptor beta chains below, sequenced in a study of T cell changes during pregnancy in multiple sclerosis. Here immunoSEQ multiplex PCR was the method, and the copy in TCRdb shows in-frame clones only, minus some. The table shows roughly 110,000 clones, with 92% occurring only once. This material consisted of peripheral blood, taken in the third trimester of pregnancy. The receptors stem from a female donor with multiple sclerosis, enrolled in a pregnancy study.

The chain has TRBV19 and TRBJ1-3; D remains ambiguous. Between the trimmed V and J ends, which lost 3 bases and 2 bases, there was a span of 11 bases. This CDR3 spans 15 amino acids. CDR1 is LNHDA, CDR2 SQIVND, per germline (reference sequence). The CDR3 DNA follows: TGTGCCAGTAGTATCTCGGCCGAGGCTGGAAACACCATATATTTT. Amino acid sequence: CASSISAEAGNTIYF.

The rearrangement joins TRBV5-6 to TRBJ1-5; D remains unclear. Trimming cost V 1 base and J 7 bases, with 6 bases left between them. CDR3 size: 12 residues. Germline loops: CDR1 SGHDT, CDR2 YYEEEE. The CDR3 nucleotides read TGTGCCAGCAGCTTGCGGGGACAGCCCCAGCATTTT. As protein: CASSLRGQPQHF.

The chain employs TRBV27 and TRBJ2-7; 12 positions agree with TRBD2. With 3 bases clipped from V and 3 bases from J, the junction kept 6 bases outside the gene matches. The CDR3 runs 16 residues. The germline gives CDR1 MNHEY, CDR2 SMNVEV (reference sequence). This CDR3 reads CASSLQTSGGRYEQYF. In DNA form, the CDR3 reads TGTGCCAGCAGTTTGCAGACTAGCGGGGGCCGCTACGAGCAGTACTTC.

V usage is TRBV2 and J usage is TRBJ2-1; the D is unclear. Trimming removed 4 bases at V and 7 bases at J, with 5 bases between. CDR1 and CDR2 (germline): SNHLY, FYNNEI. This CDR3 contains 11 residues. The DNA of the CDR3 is TGTGCCAGCAGTGTCGCGAATGAGCAGTTCTTC. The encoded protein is CASSVANEQFF.

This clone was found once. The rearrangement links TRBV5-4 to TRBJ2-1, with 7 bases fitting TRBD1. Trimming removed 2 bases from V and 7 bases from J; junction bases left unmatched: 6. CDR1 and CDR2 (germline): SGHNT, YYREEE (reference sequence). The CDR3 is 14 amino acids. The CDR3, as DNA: TGTGCCAGCAGCTTACCGGGACAGAGTAATGAGCAGTTCTTC. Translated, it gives CASSLPGQSNEQFF.

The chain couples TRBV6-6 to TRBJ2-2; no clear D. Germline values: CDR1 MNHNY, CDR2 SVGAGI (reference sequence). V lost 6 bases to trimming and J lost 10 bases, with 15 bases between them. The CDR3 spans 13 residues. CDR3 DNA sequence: TGTGCCAGCAGCCCGTTGGGCAACCTGGAGCTGTTTTTT. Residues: CASSPLGNLELFF.

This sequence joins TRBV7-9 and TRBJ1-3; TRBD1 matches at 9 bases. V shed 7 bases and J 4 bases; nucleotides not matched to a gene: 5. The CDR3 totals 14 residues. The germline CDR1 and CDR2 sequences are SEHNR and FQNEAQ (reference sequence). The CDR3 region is CASTADRGGNTIYF. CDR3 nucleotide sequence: TGTGCCAGCACCGCGGACAGGGGCGGAAACACCATATATTTT.

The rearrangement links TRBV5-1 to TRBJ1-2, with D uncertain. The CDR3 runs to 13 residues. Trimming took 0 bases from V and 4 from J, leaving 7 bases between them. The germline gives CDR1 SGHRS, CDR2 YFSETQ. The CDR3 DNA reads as TGCGCCAGCAGCTTGGGCAGCGGCTATGGCTACACCTTC. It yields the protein CASSLGSGYGYTF.

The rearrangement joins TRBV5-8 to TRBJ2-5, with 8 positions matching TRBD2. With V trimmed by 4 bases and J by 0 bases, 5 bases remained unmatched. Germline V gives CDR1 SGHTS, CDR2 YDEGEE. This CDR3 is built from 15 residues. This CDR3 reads CASSPSGGHQETQYF. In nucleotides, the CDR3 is TGTGCCAGCAGCCCCAGCGGGGGTCACCAAGAGACCCAGTACTTC.

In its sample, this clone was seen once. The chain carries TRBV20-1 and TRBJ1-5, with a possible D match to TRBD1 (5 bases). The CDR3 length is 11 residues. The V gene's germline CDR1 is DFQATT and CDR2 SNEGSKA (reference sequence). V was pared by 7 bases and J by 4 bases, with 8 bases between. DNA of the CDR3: TGCAGTGGGGGGGGAAATCAGCCCCAGCATTTT. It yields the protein CSGGGNQPQHF.

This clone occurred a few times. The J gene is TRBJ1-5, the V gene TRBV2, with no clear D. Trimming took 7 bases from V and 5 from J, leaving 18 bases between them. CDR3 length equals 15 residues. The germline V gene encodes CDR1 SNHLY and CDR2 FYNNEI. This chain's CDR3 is CASTGGADFHQPQHF. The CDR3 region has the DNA TGTGCCAGCACCGGAGGTGCAGACTTCCATCAGCCCCAGCATTTT.

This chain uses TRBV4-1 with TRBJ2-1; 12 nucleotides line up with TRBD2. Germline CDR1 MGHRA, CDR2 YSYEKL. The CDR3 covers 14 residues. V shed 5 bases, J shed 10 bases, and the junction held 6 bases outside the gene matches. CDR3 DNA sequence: TGCGCCAGCAGCGCACTAGCGGGGGGTTGGGAGCAGTTCTTC. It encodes CASSALAGGWEQFF.

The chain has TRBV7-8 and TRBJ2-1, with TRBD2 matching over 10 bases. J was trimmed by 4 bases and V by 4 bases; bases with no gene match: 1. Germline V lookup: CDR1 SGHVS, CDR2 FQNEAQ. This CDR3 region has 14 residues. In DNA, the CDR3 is TGTGCCAGCAGCTGGACTAGCGGATACAATGAGCAGTTCTTC. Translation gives CASSWTSGYNEQFF.

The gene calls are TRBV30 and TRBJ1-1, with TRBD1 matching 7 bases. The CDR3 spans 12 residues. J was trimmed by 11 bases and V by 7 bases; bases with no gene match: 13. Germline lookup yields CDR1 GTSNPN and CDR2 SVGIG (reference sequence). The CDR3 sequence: CASQGRAAGAFF. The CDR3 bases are TGTGCCTCACAGGGGCGGGCTGCAGGGGCTTTCTTT.

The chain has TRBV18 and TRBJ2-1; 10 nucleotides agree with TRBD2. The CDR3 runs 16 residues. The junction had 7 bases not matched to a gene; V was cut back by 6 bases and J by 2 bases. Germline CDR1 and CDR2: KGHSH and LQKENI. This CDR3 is CASSLGLAVAYNEQFF. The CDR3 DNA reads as TGTGCCAGCTCCCTCGGACTAGCGGTAGCCTACAATGAGCAGTTCTTC.

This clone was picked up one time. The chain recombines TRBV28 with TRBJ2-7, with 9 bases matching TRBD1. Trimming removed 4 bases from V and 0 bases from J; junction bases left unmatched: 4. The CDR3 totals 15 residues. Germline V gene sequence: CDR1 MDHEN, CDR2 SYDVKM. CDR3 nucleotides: TGTGCCAGCAGTTACGACAGGGGGTACTCCTACGAGCAGTACTTC. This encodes CASSYDRGYSYEQYF.

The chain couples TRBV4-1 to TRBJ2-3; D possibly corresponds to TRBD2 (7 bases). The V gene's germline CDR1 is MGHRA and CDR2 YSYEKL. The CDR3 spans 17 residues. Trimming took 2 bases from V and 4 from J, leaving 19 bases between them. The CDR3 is CASSQNRGGARADTQYF. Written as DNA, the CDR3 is TGCGCCAGCAGCCAAAATAGAGGGGGGGCGCGTGCAGATACGCAGTATTTT.

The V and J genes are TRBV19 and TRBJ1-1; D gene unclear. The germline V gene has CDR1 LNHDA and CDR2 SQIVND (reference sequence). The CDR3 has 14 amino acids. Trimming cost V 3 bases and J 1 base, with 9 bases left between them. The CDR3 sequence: CASSIRGGNTEAFF. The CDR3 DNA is TGTGCCAGTAGTATCCGGGGAGGGAACACTGAAGCTTTCTTT.

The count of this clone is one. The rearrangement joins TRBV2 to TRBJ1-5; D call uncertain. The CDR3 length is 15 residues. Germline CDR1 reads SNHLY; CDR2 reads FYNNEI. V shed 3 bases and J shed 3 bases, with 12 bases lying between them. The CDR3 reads CASSEEVESNQPQHF. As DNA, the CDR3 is TGTGCCAGCAGTGAGGAGGTAGAGTCCAATCAGCCCCAGCATTTT.

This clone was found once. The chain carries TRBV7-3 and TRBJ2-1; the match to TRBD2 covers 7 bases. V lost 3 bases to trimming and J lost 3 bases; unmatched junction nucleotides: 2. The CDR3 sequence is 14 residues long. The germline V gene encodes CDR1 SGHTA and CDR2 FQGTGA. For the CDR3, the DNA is TGTGCCAGCAGCTTGGCGGGGGTCTACAATGAGCAGTTCTTC. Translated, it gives CASSLAGVYNEQFF.

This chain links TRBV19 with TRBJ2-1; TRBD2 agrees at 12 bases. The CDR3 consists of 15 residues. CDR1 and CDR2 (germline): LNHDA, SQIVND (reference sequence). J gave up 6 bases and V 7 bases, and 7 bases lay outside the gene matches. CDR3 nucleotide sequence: TGTGCCAGTACCGACGGACTAGCGGGAATCAATGAGCAGTTCTTC. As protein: CASTDGLAGINEQFF.

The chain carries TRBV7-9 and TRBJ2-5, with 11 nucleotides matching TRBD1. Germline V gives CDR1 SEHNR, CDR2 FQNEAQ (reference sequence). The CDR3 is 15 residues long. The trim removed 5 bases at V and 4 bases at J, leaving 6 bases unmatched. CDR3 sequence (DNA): TGTGCCAGCAGCCCAGAGGGGACAGGGGGAGAGACCCAGTACTTC. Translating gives CASSPEGTGGETQYF.

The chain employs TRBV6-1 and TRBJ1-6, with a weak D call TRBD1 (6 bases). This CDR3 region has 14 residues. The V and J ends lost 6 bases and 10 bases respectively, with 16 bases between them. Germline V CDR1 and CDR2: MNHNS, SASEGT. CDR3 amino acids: CASSPGQRTSPLHF. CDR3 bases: TGTGCCAGCAGCCCGGGACAAAGGACATCACCCCTCCACTTT.

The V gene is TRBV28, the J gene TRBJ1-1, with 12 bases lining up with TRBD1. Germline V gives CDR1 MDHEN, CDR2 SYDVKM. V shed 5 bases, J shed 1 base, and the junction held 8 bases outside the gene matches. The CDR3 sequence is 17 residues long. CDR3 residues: CASSPPGQGAENTEAFF. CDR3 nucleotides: TGTGCCAGCAGTCCCCCGGGACAGGGGGCGGAGAACACTGAAGCTTTCTTT.

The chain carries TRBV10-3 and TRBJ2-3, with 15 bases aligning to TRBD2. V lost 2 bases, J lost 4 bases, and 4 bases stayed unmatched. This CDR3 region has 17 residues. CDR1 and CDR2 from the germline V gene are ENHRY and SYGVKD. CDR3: CAISEEGLAGGPDTQYF. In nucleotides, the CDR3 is TGTGCCATCAGTGAGGAGGGACTAGCGGGAGGCCCAGATACGCAGTATTTT.

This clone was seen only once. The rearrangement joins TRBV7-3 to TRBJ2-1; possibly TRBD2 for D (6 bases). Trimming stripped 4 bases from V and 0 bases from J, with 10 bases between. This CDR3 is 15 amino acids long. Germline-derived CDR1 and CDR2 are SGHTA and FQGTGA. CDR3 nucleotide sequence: TGTGCCAGCAGCTCTAGCGCCCGCTCCTACAATGAGCAGTTCTTC. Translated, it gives CASSSSARSYNEQFF.